Listed below are T cell receptor beta chains from one sample, sequenced in a study of blood T cell repertoires in COVID-19. Here immunoSEQ multiplex PCR was the method, and the copy in TCRdb shows in-frame clones only, minus some. The sample consists of around 150,000 clones, roughly 72% of them appearing once. Specimen: peripheral blood. These receptors originate from a woman older than 75 with acute or convalescent COVID-19. The CDR3 runs from the conserved cysteine through the conserved F or W. Each record gives: V gene, D gene, J gene, clone size, CDR3 DNA, CDR3 protein. A D gene is named only where the DNA matches it firmly. Clone size is given for some rows only: seen once, a few or many times, or a class if the clone is expanded.

TRBV4-2,.,TRBJ2-5,.,TGTGCCAGCAGCCAAGATGCGGGTGACCAAGAGACCCAGTACTTC,CASSQDAGDQETQYF
TRBV18,TRBD1,TRBJ1-1,.,TGTGCCAGCTCAGGACAGGGGGGAAACACTGAAGCTTTCTTT,CASSGQGGNTEAFF
TRBV19,.,TRBJ2-1,.,TGTGCCAGTACCAACCCAACCTATGATGAGCAGTTCTTC,CASTNPTYDEQFF
TRBV5-1,.,TRBJ2-7,few,TGCGCCAGCAGCGTGCGCGGTGACTACGAGCAGTACTTC,CASSVRGDYEQYF
TRBV5-1,TRBD1,TRBJ2-5,.,TGCGCCAGCAGCTGGGGACAGGGGGAGACCCAGTACTTC,CASSWGQGETQYF
TRBV6-2/TRBV6-3,.,TRBJ1-1,.,TGTGCCAGCAGTGCCATTTACAGGAACTCGAACACTGAAGCTTTCTTT,CASSAIYRNSNTEAFF
TRBV29-1,TRBD2,TRBJ2-7,.,TGCAGCACGAGGGGCGGGGGGAGCTCCTACGAGCAGTACTTC,CSTRGGGSSYEQYF
TRBV6-5,TRBD1,TRBJ2-5,.,TGTGCCAGCAGCCTCGGGACAGTAAACCAAGAGACCCAGTACTTC,CASSLGTVNQETQYF
TRBV3-1/TRBV3-2,TRBD2,TRBJ2-2,.,TGTGCCAGCAGCCTAGCGGGGGGATCCACCGGGGAGCTGTTTTTT,CASSLAGGSTGELFF
TRBV6-5,TRBD2,TRBJ2-7,.,TGTGCCAGCACCTTACTAGCGGATGACTACGAGCAGTACTTC,CASTLLADDYEQYF